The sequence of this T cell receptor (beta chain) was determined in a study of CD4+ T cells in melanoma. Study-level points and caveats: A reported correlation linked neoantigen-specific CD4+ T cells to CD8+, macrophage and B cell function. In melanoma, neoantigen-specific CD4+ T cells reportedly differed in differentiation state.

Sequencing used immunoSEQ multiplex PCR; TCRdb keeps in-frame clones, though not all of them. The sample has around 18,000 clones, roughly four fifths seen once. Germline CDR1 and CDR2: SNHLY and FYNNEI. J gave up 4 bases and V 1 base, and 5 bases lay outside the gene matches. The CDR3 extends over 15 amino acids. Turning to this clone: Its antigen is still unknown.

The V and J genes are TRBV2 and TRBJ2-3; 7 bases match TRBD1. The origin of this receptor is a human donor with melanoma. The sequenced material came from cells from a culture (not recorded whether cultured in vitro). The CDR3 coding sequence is TGTGCCAGCAGTGAAGAGGAGCAGGGGGCAGATACGCAGTATTTT. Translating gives CASSEEEQGADTQYF. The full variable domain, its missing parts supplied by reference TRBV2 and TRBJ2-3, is EPEVTQTPSHQVTQMGQEVILRCVPISNHLYFYWYRQILGQKVEFLVSFYNNEISEKSEIFDDQFSVERPDGSNFTLKIRSTKLEDSAMYFCASSEEEQGADTQYFGPGTRLTVL.